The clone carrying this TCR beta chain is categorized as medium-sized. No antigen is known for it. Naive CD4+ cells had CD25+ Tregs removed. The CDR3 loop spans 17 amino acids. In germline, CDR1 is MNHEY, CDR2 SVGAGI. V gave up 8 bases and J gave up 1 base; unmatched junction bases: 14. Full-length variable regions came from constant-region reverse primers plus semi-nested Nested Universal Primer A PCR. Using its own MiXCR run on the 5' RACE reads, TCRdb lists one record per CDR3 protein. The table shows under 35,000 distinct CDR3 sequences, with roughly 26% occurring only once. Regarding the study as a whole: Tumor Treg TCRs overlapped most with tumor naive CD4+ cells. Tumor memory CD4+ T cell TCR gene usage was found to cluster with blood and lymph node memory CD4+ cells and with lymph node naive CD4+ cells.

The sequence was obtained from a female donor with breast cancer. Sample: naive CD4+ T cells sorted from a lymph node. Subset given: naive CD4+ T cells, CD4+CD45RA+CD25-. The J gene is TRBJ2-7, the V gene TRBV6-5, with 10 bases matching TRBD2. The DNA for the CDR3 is TGTGCCAGCTCTATCCTGCGGCTAGCGGGAGTATCCTACGAGCAGTACTTC. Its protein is CASSILRLAGVSYEQYF.